Following are 2 T cell receptor beta chains from one sample sequenced in a study of blood T cell repertoires in COVID-19. Some clones are missing from TCRdb's copy, which holds only in-frame ones; the method was immunoSEQ multiplex PCR. Among more than 70,000 clones listed, approximately 90% were seen once. Sequencing was carried out using peripheral blood. These receptors were collected from a man aged 50 to 59 with acute or convalescent COVID-19.

This chain joins TRBV28 and TRBJ1-5; 8 nucleotides match TRBD1. The CDR3 is 14 residues long. Trimming removed 6 bases from V and 2 bases from J; junction bases left unmatched: 3. The germline V gene has CDR1 MDHEN and CDR2 SYDVKM. The DNA for the CDR3 is TGTGCCAGCAGAACGGACAGGGGCAATCAGCCCCAGCATTTT. This translates into CASRTDRGNQPQHF.

J is TRBJ2-7 and V is TRBV28; 8 nucleotides match TRBD1. From germline, CDR1 is MDHEN and CDR2 SYDVKM. The length of the CDR3 is 15 residues. V lost 0 bases, J lost 2 bases, and 3 bases stayed unmatched. As DNA, the CDR3 is TGTGCCAGCAGTTTATGGGGACAGGACCCCTACGAGCAGTACTTC. Residues: CASSLWGQDPYEQYF.